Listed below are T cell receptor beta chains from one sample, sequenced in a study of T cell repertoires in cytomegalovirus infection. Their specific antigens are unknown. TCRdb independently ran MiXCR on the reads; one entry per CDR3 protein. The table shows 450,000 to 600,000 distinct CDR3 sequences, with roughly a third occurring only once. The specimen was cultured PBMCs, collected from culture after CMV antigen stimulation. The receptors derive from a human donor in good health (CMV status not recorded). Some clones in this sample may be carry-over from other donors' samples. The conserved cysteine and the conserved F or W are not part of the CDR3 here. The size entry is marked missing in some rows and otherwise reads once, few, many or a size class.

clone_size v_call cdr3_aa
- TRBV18 ASSPTAGSSYNEQF
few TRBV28 ASTGQGADETQY
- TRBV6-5 ASSYSPRGEQF
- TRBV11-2 ASSLYPLGWEKLF
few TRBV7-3 ASSPTRGELF
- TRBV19 ASSLGRAYTEAF
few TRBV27 ASSYRVLGSSYNSPLH
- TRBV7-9 ASSAPRGYNEQF
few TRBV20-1 SARGGTGNTEAF
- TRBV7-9 ASQGRRALTGELF
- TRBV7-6 ASGRPRERMANEQF
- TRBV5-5 ASFRDRASSPLH
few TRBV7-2 ASSSGLGAPDTQY
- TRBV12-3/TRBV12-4 ASSFRQGNGNTIY
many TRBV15 ATSRVAGGGADTQY
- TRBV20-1 SARDLATGSNEKLF
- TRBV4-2 ASSQAGGDRGIYGYT
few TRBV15 ATSRKGGYQETQY
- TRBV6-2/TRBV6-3 ASSGTAHNYGYT
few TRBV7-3 ASSTSGHGLTEAF
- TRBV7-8 ASSLAIDHYNEQF
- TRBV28 ASRGRIGQVPRYPTEAF
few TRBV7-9 ASSIQGWTEAF
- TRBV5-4 ASSLSRTTEAF
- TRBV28 ASTVEGSGNTIY
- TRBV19 ASDPGVSRGYT
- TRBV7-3 ASSWGEGELF
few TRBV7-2 ASSAGQFSDTQY
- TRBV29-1 SVYGRGLNYGYT
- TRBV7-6 ASSFRGIGETQY
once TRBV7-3 ASSPSNRGGAGTEAF
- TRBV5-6 ASSWNRVGEQY
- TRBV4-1 ASSQPQEKLF
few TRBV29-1 SVEFGKGTAEQF
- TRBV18 ASSPRASGTRGEQF
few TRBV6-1 ASGGVGLGDTQY
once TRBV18 ASSPKGQRETEAF
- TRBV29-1 SVRVLETQY
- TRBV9 ASSKDARSYNSPLH
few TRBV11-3 ASSLSGLSSYNEQF
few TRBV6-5 ASSPDFQPFNEQF
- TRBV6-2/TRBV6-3 ASSYGDRTNEKLF
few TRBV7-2 ASPGLTDTQY
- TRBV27 ASNLAGTDQYSNQPQH